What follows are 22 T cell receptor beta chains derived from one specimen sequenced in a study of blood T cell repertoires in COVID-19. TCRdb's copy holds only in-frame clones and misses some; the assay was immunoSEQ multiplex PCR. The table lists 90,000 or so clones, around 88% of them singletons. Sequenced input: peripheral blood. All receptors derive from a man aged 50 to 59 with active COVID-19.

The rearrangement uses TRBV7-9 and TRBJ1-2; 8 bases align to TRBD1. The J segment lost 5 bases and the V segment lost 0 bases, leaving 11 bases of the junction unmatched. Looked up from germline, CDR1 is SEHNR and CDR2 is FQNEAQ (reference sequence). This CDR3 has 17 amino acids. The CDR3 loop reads CASSLAGADRVGYGYTF. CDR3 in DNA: TGTGCCAGCAGCTTAGCGGGAGCGGACAGGGTTGGGTATGGCTACACCTTC.

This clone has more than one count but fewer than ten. The CDR3 region is CASSLIPKPYNEQFF. The CDR3 bases are TGTGCCAGCAGCTTAATCCCTAAGCCCTACAATGAGCAGTTCTTC. This chain connects TRBV7-9 to TRBJ2-1, with unresolved D. This CDR3 is built from 15 residues. V shed 2 bases and J shed 2 bases, with 10 bases lying between them. Germline V gene lookup returns CDR1 SEHNR and CDR2 FQNEAQ (reference sequence).

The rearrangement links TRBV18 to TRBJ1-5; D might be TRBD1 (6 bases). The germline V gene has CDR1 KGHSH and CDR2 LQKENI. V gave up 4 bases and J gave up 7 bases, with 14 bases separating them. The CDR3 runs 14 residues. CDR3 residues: CASSLLDRNQPQHF. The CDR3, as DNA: TGTGCCAGCTCACTTCTGGACAGAAACCAGCCCCAGCATTTT.

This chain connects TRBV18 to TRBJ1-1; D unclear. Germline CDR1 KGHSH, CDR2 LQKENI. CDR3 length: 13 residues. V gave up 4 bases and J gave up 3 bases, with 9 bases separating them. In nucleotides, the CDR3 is TGTGCCAGCTCACAGCAGGCCTACACTGAAGCTTTCTTT. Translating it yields CASSQQAYTEAFF.

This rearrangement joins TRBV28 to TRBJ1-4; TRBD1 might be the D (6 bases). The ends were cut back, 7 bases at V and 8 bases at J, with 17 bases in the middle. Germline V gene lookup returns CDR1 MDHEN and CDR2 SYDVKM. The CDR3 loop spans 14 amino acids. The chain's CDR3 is CASTRGGLSEKLFF. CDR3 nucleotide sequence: TGTGCCAGCACCAGGGGTGGTTTAAGCGAAAAACTGTTTTTT.

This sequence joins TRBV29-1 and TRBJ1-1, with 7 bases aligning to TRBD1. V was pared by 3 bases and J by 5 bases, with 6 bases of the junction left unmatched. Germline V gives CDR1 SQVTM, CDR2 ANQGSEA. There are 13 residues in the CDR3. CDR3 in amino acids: CSVDKQGKTEAFF. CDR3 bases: TGCAGCGTTGATAAACAGGGGAAAACTGAAGCTTTCTTT.

The DNA of the CDR3 is TGTGCCAGCAGTCCCTCCGTTAGCAATCAGCCCCAGCATTTT. It specifies CASSPSVSNQPQHF. The chain is built from TRBV28 and TRBJ1-5; D gene ambiguous. Germline V gene lookup returns CDR1 MDHEN and CDR2 SYDVKM. The ends were cut back, 5 bases at V and 0 bases at J, with 8 bases in the middle. The CDR3 length is 14 residues.

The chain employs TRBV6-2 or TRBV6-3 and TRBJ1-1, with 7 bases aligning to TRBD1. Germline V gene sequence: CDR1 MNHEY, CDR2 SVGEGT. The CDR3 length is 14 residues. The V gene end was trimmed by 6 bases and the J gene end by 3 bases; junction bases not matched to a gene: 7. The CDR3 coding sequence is TGTGCCAGCAGCTCCGACAGGGAGGACACTGAAGCTTTCTTT. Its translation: CASSSDREDTEAFF.

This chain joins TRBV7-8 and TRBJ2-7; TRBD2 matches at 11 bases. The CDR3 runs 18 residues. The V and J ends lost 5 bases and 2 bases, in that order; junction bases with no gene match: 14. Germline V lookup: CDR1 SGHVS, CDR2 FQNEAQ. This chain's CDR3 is CASSPGGLAGGLTYEQYF. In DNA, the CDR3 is TGTGCCAGCAGCCCCGGGGGGCTAGCGGGGGGCCTTACCTACGAGCAGTACTTC.

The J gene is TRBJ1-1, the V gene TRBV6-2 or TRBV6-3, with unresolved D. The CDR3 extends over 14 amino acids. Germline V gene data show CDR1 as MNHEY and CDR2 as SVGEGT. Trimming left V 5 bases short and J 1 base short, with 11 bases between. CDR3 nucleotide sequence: TGTGCCAGCAGTCGGAGGGCCTGGAACACTGAAGCTTTCTTT. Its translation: CASSRRAWNTEAFF.

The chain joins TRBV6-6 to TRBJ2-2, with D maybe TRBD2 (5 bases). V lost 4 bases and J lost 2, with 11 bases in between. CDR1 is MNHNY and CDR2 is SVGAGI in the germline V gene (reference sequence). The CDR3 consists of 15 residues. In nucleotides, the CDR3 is TGTGCCAGCAGTTTTAGCCGGGGTAACACCGGGGAGCTGTTTTTT. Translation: CASSFSRGNTGELFF.

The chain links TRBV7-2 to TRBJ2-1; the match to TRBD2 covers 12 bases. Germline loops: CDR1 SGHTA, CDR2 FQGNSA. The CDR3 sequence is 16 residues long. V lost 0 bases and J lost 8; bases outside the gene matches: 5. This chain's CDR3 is CASSLARLAGEYEQFF. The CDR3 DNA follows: TGTGCCAGCAGCTTAGCTAGACTAGCGGGAGAGTATGAGCAGTTCTTC.

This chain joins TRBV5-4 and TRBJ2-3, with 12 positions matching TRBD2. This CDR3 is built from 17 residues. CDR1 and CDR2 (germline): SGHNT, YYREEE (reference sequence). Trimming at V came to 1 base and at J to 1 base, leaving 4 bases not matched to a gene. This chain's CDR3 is CASSLLLAGGRTDTQYF. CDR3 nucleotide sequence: TGTGCCAGCAGCTTGCTACTAGCGGGGGGACGCACAGATACGCAGTATTTT.

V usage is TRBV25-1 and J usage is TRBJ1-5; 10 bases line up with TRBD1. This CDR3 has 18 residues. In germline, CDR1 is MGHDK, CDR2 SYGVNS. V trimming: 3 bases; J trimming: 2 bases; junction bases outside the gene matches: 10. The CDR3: CASSDLGQGYKGNQPQHF. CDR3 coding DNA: TGTGCCAGCAGTGATTTGGGACAGGGGTATAAGGGCAATCAGCCCCAGCATTTT.

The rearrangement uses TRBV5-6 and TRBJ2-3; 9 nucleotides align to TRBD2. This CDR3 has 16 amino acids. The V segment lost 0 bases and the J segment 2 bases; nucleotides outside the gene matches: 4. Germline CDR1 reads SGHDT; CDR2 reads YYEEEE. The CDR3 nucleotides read TGTGCCAGCAGCTTGGAATTAGCGGGGGACACAGATACGCAGTATTTT. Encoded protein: CASSLELAGDTDTQYF.

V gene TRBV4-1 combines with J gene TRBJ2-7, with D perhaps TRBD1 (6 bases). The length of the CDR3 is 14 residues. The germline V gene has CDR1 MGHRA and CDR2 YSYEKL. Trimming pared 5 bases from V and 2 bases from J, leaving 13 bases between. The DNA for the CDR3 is TGCGCCAGCAGCTTAAGGACAGACCCCTACGAGCAGTACTTC. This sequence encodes CASSLRTDPYEQYF.

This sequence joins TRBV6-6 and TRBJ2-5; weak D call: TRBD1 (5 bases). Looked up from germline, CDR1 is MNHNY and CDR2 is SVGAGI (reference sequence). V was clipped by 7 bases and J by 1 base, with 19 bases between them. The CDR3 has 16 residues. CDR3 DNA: TGTGCCAGCACCTCCACGTATCAGGACACCCAAGAGACCCAGTACTTC. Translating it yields CASTSTYQDTQETQYF.

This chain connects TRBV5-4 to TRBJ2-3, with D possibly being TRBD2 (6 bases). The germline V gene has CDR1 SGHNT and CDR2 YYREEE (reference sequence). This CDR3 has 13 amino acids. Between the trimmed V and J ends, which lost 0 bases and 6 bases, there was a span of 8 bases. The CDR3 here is CASSLGTKDTQYF. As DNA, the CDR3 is TGTGCCAGCAGCTTGGGGACTAAGGATACGCAGTATTTT.

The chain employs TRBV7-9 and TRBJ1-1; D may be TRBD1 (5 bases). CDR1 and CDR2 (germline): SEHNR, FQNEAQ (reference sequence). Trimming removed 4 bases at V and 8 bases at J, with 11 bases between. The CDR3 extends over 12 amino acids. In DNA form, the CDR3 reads TGTGCCAGCAGCTGGGGCGACCAAGAAGCTTTCTTT. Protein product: CASSWGDQEAFF.

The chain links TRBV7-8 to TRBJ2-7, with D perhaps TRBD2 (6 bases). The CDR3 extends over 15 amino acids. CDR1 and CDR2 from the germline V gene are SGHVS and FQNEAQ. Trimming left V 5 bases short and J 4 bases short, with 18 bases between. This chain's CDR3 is CASSPGTGRDYEQYF. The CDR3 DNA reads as TGTGCCAGCAGCCCTGGGACTGGCAGAGATTACGAGCAGTACTTC.

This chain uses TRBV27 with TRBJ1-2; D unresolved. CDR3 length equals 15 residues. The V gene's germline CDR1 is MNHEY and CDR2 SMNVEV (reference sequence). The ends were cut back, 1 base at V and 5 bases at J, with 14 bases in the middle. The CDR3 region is CASSLLWGAGYGYTF. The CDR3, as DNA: TGTGCCAGCAGTTTATTGTGGGGAGCTGGGTATGGCTACACCTTC.

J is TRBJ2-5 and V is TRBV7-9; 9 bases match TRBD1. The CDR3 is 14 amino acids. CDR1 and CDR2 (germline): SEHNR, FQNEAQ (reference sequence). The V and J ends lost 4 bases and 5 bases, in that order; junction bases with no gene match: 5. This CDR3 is CASSSDRGGETQYF. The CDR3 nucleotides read TGTGCCAGCAGCTCGGACAGGGGAGGCGAGACCCAGTACTTC.